These 5 T cell receptor beta chains share one sample of origin, sequenced in a study of cytomegalovirus exposure and HLA in healthy donors (dated by TCRdb to 2016 to 2017). The library was made by the immunoSEQ multiplex PCR assay. The multiplex PCR relied on a mix of 60 forward primers for TCR Vbeta segments and 13 reverse primers for TCR Jbeta segments. TCRdb retrieved this table from immuneACCESS and kept in-frame rearrangements only. Not all clones are present; in checked studies, unresolved V genes account for under half, and no reason is known for the remainder. This sample comprises fewer than 300,000 clones, approximately 90% of them detected only once. Almost 4% of the sample belongs to the ten largest clones. The sequencing sample was made of PBMCs. The receptors shown here come from a middle-aged man in good health and CMV-seropositive.

This sequence joins TRBV27 and TRBJ2-7; weak D call: TRBD2 (5 bases). This CDR3 spans 15 amino acids. Trimming removed 3 bases from V and 0 bases from J, with 12 bases in between. From germline, CDR1 is MNHEY and CDR2 SMNVEV (reference sequence). CDR3 in amino acids: CASSFERRSSYEQYF. In DNA form, the CDR3 reads TGTGCCAGCAGTTTCGAGCGGAGAAGCTCCTACGAGCAGTACTTC.

The chain recombines TRBV15 with TRBJ2-1; D is uncertain. This CDR3 is built from 15 residues. V lost 2 bases and J 0 bases, leaving 8 bases between the germline ends. Germline V gene lookup returns CDR1 LNHNV and CDR2 YYDKDF (reference sequence). CDR3 sequence reads: CATSRLESSYNEQFF. CDR3 sequence (DNA): TGTGCCACCAGCAGACTAGAAAGCTCCTACAATGAGCAGTTCTTC.

The V call is TRBV18, the J call TRBJ2-7; D might be TRBD1 (8 bases). This CDR3 comprises 15 residues. Germline CDR1 is KGHSH and CDR2 is LQKENI. Trimming shortened V by 0 bases and J by 4 bases, and 13 bases separated the two germline ends. CDR3 in amino acids: CASSPPVQGGYEQYF. For the CDR3, the DNA is TGTGCCAGCTCACCACCTGTACAGGGGGGGTACGAGCAGTACTTC.

The genes are TRBV5-4 and TRBJ2-4; 9 bases agree with TRBD1. The germline V gene has CDR1 SGHNT and CDR2 YYREEE (reference sequence). V was pared by 3 bases and J by 5 bases, with 3 bases of the junction left unmatched. The length of the CDR3 is 14 residues. In nucleotides, the CDR3 is TGTGCCAGCAGCTCCCGGACAGGGGAAAACATTCAGTACTTC. This encodes CASSSRTGENIQYF.

In regard to this clone: Other DNA sequences of this sample code for an identical CDR3. The chain links TRBV4-1 to TRBJ1-1; TRBD1 aligns across 10 bases. Germline lookup yields CDR1 MGHRA and CDR2 YSYEKL. The junction had 5 bases not matched to a gene; V was cut back by 1 base and J by 0 bases. The CDR3 consists of 17 residues. The CDR3, as DNA: TGCGCCAGCAGCCAAGGGACAGGGGGTTATATGAACACTGAAGCTTTCTTT. Amino acids: CASSQGTGGYMNTEAFF.